This TCR beta chain is from a study of T cell responses to AZD1222 COVID-19 vaccine. Study as a whole: The analysis combined second doses at about 4 or about 12 weeks. Study-wide points: The study identified only 6 or 7 AZD1222 recipients as seropositive at baseline. A mostly white British donor set with more females was recruited, and clonal diversity was possibly underestimated. Spike was spanned by vaccine-associated CD4 TCRs, with dominance at 160-218 and 743-854.

With regard to this clone: Its antigen is as yet unknown.

Generated by immunoSEQ multiplex PCR, the TCRdb table keeps only in-frame clones and is missing some. The data show about 110,000 clones, roughly 85% seen once. Germline CDR1 and CDR2: SGHTA and FQGTGA. V trimming: 2 bases; J trimming: 6 bases; junction bases outside the gene matches: 4. This CDR3 comprises 13 residues. The V and J genes are TRBV7-3 and TRBJ2-7; TRBD1 matches at 7 bases. The specimen comprised peripheral blood, sampled on day 0 of AZD1222 vaccination. The receptor was derived from an adult in good health. CDR3 sequence (DNA): TGTGCCAGCAGCTTAGGGACAGTCGGCGAGCAGTACTTC. Protein product: CASSLGTVGEQYF.